Listed below are T cell receptor beta chains from one sample, sequenced in a study of cytomegalovirus exposure and HLA in healthy donors. Measured with immunoSEQ multiplex PCR; TCRdb has only the in-frame clones, and not every one. This repertoire shows about 160,000 clones, approximately 81% found once; its top ten account for around 1.9%. Sample: PBMCs. The receptor set was obtained from a man aged 18 to 29 in good health and CMV-seronegative. Both conserved end residues are part of each CDR3. A D gene is named only where the DNA matches it firmly. Size is omitted from some rows. Given values are once, few, many or a class for expanded clones.

-,-,TRBV5-6,TRBJ2-5,TGTGCCAGCAGCTTGGCCGGAGGACTCCCTGGGACCCAGTACTTC,CASSLAGGLPGTQYF
-,-,TRBV2,TRBJ1-1,TGTGCCAGCACCGAAGAAACTAGTGGTGGCACTGAAGCTTTCTTT,CASTEETSGGTEAFF
-,TRBD2,TRBV5-1,TRBJ2-5,TGCGCCAGCAGCTTGGGGCCGGGACTAGCGGAAGAGACCCAGTACTTC,CASSLGPGLAEETQYF
-,TRBD2,TRBV5-4,TRBJ2-1,TGTGCCAGCAGCTTGGGGATAGCGGGGGATCCCTCCTACAATGAGCAGTTCTTC,CASSLGIAGDPSYNEQFF
-,TRBD1,TRBV4-1,TRBJ1-2,TGCGCCAGCAGCCCGGACAGGGTACCCTATGGCTACACCTTC,CASSPDRVPYGYTF
-,TRBD1,TRBV15,TRBJ2-3,TGTGCCACCAGCACAACGATCCGGGACAGGGACGTGGATACGCAGTATTTT,CATSTTIRDRDVDTQYF
-,TRBD1,TRBV5-8,TRBJ2-7,TGTGCCAGCAGCGCGGGGACAGGGTTCACCTACGAGCAGTACTTC,CASSAGTGFTYEQYF
once,TRBD1,TRBV28,TRBJ1-3,TGTGCCAGCACGGACAGGGGGCTCGGAAACACCATATATTTT,CASTDRGLGNTIYF
-,TRBD2,TRBV5-1,TRBJ2-1,TGCGCCAGCAGCTTAGGGCTAGCGGGGGCCTCGGTCTTCAATGAGCAGTTCTTC,CASSLGLAGASVFNEQFF
-,-,TRBV27,TRBJ1-1,TGTGCCAGCAGTCCTACCGACCGGGTAAGGCCTGAAGCTTTCTTT,CASSPTDRVRPEAFF
once,-,TRBV4-1,TRBJ2-2,TGCGCCAGCAGCCTCCTAGGGGAAGGTTTGACCGGGGAGCTGTTTTTT,CASSLLGEGLTGELFF
-,TRBD1,TRBV10-3,TRBJ1-2,TGTGCCATCAGTCCAACCGGACAGGGGTACGACTATGGCTACACCTTC,CAISPTGQGYDYGYTF
-,-,TRBV5-1,TRBJ2-5,TGCGCCAGCAGCCGTGGGGAGGCTTGGGAGACCCAGTACTTC,CASSRGEAWETQYF
-,-,TRBV28,TRBJ1-6,TGTGCCAGCAATTACAACGTGGCGGGTTCACCCCTCCACTTT,CASNYNVAGSPLHF
few,TRBD1,TRBV27,TRBJ1-5,TGTGCCAGCAGTCCAGGATACGCCCGGGACAGGGTCAATCAGCCCCAGCATTTT,CASSPGYARDRVNQPQHF
few,-,TRBV7-9,TRBJ2-3,TGTGCCAGCAGCCCCCGTCCAGATACGCAGTATTTT,CASSPRPDTQYF
-,-,TRBV28,TRBJ1-2,TGTGCCAGCAGCCCTACAGATAACTATGGCTACACCTTC,CASSPTDNYGYTF
-,-,TRBV5-1,TRBJ2-3,TGCGCCAGCAGCTTGGAGGAGCGGGTCCCAGATACGCAGTATTTT,CASSLEERVPDTQYF
-,-,TRBV15,TRBJ2-3,TGTGCCACCAGCAGAGAACTGCCTAGCACAGATACGCAGTATTTT,CATSRELPSTDTQYF
-,TRBD1,TRBV13,TRBJ1-4,TGTGCCAGCAGCCACGCAGGGGGCAATCGAAAACTGTTTTTT,CASSHAGGNRKLFF
-,TRBD1,TRBV13,TRBJ1-1,TGTGCCAGCAGCCCTCCGGGACAGAGGAACACTGAAGCTTTCTTT,CASSPPGQRNTEAFF
-,-,TRBV28,TRBJ1-1,TGTGCCAGCAGGATACATGGGGGGGGGAACACTGAAGCTTTCTTT,CASRIHGGGNTEAFF
-,TRBD1,TRBV6-5,TRBJ2-7,TGTGCCAGCTCGAGGGGGGAGACAGGGGTTTACGAGCAGTACTTC,CASSRGETGVYEQYF
-,-,TRBV6-1,TRBJ1-1,TGTGCCAGCGGGGGGAAGGTAAGCCCTGAAGCTTTCTTT,CASGGKVSPEAFF
once,TRBD1,TRBV29-1,TRBJ2-7,TGCAGCGTTGGAACAGGGGTCGGCGAGCAGTACTTC,CSVGTGVGEQYF
-,TRBD2,TRBV15,TRBJ2-3,TGTGCCACCAGCAGAGTCCCCGCCAGCGGGATGGGTGATACGCAGTATTTT,CATSRVPASGMGDTQYF
-,-,TRBV5-1,TRBJ2-3,TGCGCCAGCAGCTTGGAAGGGAGTACAGATACGCAGTATTTT,CASSLEGSTDTQYF
-,-,TRBV13,TRBJ1-5,TGTGCCAGCAGCTACGGGGGGATAGGGGGGGTTCAGCCCCAGCATTTT,CASSYGGIGGVQPQHF
-,-,TRBV18,TRBJ2-7,TGTGCCAGCTCACCAGCGGGTTTATTATCCTACGAGCAGTACTTC,CASSPAGLLSYEQYF
-,-,TRBV9,TRBJ1-1,TGTGCCAGCAGCGGGCTGGAAGGGCGGGTGGGCACTGAAGCTTTCTTT,CASSGLEGRVGTEAFF
-,-,TRBV7-9,TRBJ1-4,TGTGCCAGCAGCTTGCGAGTGGGACACTTAAATGAAAAACTGTTTTTT,CASSLRVGHLNEKLFF
-,TRBD1,TRBV25-1,TRBJ1-4,TGTGCCAGCAGTAGACAGGGGAGTAATGAAAAACTGTTTTTT,CASSRQGSNEKLFF
-,-,TRBV7-8,TRBJ1-2,TGTGCCAGCAGCCCCTTGGGGAGGGTACACTATGGCTACACCTTC,CASSPLGRVHYGYTF
few,TRBD1,TRBV19,TRBJ1-6,TGTGCCAGTAGTATCGGGACAGATAATTCACCCCTCCACTTT,CASSIGTDNSPLHF
few,-,TRBV10-3,TRBJ1-5,TGTGCCATCAGTGGGGATGCGGGCAGCAATCAGCCCCAGCATTTT,CAISGDAGSNQPQHF
-,TRBD2,TRBV28,TRBJ2-7,TGTGCCAGCAGTTTGCCTAGCGGGAGCGTTCGCGAGCAGTACTTC,CASSLPSGSVREQYF
-,TRBD2,TRBV10-3,TRBJ2-2,TGTGCCATCAGTCCTACCGGGACTAGGAACACCGGGGAGCTGTTTTTT,CAISPTGTRNTGELFF
-,TRBD1,TRBV5-4,TRBJ2-5,TGTGCCACCAGCCCCAGGGGGCGGCGGGAGACCCAGTACTTC,CATSPRGRRETQYF
-,-,TRBV10-3,TRBJ1-1,TGTGCCATCAGTGAGTCTCCACCTATGAACACTGAAGCTTTCTTT,CAISESPPMNTEAFF
-,-,TRBV28,TRBJ1-5,TGTGCCAGCAGTTTTTACGGGGGGAGGCAGCCCCAGCATTTT,CASSFYGGRQPQHF
-,TRBD1,TRBV5-5,TRBJ1-4,TGTGCCAGCAGCAATTCCAGGGGGCTCGTTGAAAAACTGTTTTTT,CASSNSRGLVEKLFF
-,-,TRBV14,TRBJ2-7,TGTGCCAGCAGCCACACCTACGAGCAGTACTTC,CASSHTYEQYF
-,-,TRBV28,TRBJ2-7,TGTGCCAGCAGTTTATTTTCGGGACATATCGAGCAGTACTTC,CASSLFSGHIEQYF
few,-,TRBV11-1,TRBJ1-6,TGTGCCAGCAGCTTACCCTCGGCCAGGGGTAATTCACCCCTCCACTTT,CASSLPSARGNSPLHF
once,-,TRBV5-4,TRBJ1-6,TGCGCCAGCAACATCCTTCGGGACACCTATAATTCACCCCTCCACTTT,CASNILRDTYNSPLHF
-,-,TRBV5-1,TRBJ2-5,TGCGCCAGCAGCTTGGAGGCGGAGGAGACCCAGTACTTC,CASSLEAEETQYF
-,TRBD1,TRBV5-1,TRBJ1-6,TGCGCCAGCAGCTCGGGGGAGGGACAGGCCGTCAATTCACCCCTCCACTTT,CASSSGEGQAVNSPLHF